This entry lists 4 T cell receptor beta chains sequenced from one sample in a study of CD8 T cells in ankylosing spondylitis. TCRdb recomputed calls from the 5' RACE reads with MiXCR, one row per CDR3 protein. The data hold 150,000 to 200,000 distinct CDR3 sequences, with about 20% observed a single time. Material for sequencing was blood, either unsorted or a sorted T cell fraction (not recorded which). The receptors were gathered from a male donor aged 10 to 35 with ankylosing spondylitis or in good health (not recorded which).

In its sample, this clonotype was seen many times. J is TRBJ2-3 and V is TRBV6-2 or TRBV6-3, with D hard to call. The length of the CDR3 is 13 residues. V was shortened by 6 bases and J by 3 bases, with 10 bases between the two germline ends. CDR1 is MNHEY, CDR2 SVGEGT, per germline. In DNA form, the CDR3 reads TGTGCCAGCAGCCCGACGGTGACAGATACGCAGTATTTT. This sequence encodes CASSPTVTDTQYF.

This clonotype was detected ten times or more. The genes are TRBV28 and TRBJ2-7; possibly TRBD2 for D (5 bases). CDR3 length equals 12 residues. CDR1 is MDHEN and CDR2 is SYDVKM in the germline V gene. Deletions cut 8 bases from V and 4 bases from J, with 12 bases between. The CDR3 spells CASGSSQYEQYF. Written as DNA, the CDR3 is TGTGCCAGCGGGTCTAGCCAATACGAGCAGTACTTC.

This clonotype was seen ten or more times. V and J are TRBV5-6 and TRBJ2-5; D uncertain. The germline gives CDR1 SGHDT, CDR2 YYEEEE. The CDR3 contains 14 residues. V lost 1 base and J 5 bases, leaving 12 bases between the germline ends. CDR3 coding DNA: TGTGCCAGCAGCTTGTCATTGGAGAGGGAGACCCAGTACTTC. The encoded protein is CASSLSLERETQYF.

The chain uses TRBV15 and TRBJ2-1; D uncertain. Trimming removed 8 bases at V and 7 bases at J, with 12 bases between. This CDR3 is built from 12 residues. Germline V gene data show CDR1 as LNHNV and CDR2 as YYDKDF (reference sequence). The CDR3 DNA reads TGTGCCACCGGCGACTGGGAAAATGAGCAGTTCTTC. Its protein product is CATGDWENEQFF.